This is a list of T cell receptor beta chains from one sample in a study of blood T cell repertoires in COVID-19. Assay: immunoSEQ multiplex PCR; the TCRdb copy retains only in-frame clones and omits some. The table shows about 170,000 clones, with about 80% occurring only once. Sequences were obtained from peripheral blood. All receptors derive from a human donor with acute or convalescent COVID-19. The donor label of this sample is uncertain. The conserved cysteine and the conserved F or W are not part of the CDR3 here. The D gene is left open where the match is weak.

V gene	D gene	J gene	CDR3 length	CDR3 protein
TRBV21-1	NA	TRBJ2-7	14	ASSKGRGPSRGEQY
TRBV4-2	NA	TRBJ1-2	14	ASRRQAGGANYGYT
TRBV7-3	TRBD2	TRBJ2-2	19	ASSLKWTSGRAGANTGELF
TRBV7-2	TRBD2	TRBJ2-2	14	ASSPSGRANTGELF
TRBV7-2	NA	TRBJ1-2	13	ASSSDSSSDYGYT
TRBV29-1	NA	TRBJ2-5	11	SVGPGRQETQY
TRBV30	NA	TRBJ1-4	13	AWSPFLAHGEKLF
TRBV6-5	NA	TRBJ1-2	13	ASSYSIGRDDGYT
TRBV2	NA	TRBJ1-5	11	ASGGHLNQPQH
TRBV12-3/TRBV12-4	NA	TRBJ2-4	8	ASSTADLY
TRBV5-8	NA	TRBJ1-4	13	ASSIRSTPNEKLF
TRBV2	TRBD2	TRBJ2-2	12	ASRGGSNTGELF
TRBV2	NA	TRBJ1-2	9	ASSRQDGYT
TRBV3-1/TRBV3-2	TRBD1	TRBJ1-5	12	ASSQTGGNQPQH
TRBV4-2	TRBD1	TRBJ1-1	16	ASSPRQGLGLGNTEAF
TRBV6-5	TRBD1	TRBJ1-2	13	ASSSPGRGNYGYT
TRBV7-2	NA	TRBJ1-2	9	ASSYVEGYT
TRBV19	TRBD2	TRBJ2-1	14	ASSRTSGKGMNEQF
TRBV28	TRBD2	TRBJ2-7	14	ASTLSGRVSSYEQY
TRBV19	NA	TRBJ2-4	10	ASSPVKNIQY
TRBV5-1	NA	TRBJ2-7	11	ASSSLQGNEQY
TRBV7-9	TRBD1	TRBJ2-2	11	ASSRQGAGELF
TRBV7-9	TRBD1	TRBJ2-5	14	ASSYPGQGASETQY
TRBV7-2	TRBD2	TRBJ2-7	12	ASSLGLAGEEQY
TRBV29-1	TRBD2	TRBJ2-3	13	SVELAGGTTDTQY
TRBV27	TRBD2	TRBJ2-1	11	ASSFGLAGEQF
TRBV25-1	NA	TRBJ1-3	13	ASSETTSSGNTIY
TRBV30	TRBD1	TRBJ2-7	11	AWSSQGALEQY
TRBV7-2	TRBD2	TRBJ2-1	12	ASSRDYSLGEQF
TRBV3-1/TRBV3-2	NA	TRBJ2-7	13	ASSQEGQTFYEQY
TRBV19	NA	TRBJ1-1	11	ASSMEGGTEAF